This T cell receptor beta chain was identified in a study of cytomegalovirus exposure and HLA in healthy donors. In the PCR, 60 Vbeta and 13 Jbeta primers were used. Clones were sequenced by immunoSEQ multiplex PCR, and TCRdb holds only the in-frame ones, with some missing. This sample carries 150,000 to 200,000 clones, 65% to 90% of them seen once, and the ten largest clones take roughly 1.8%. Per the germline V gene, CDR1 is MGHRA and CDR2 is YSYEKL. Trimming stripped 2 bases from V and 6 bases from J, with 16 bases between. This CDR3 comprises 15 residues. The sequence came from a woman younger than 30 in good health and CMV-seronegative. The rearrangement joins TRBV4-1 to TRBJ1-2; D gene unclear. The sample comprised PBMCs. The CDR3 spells CASSQIGGQVNGYTF. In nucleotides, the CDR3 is TGCGCCAGCAGCCAAATCGGAGGGCAGGTGAATGGCTACACCTTC.